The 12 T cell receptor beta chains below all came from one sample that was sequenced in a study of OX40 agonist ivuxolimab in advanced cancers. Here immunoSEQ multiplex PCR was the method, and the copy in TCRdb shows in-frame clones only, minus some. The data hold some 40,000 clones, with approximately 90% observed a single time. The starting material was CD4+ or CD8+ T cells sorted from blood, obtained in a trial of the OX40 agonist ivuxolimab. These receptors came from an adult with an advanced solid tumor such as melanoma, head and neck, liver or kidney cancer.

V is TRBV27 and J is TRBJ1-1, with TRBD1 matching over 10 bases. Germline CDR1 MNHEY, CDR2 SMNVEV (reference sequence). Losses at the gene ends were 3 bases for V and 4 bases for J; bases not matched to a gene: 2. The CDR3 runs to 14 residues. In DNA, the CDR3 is TGTGCCAGCAGTTTGGACAGGGGGGTCACTGAAGCTTTCTTT. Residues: CASSLDRGVTEAFF.

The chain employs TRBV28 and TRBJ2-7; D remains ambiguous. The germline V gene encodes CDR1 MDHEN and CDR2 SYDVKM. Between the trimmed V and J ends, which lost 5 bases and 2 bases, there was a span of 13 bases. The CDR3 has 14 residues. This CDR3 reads CASSLHSGPYEQYF. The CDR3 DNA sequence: TGTGCCAGCAGTCTCCATAGTGGACCCTACGAGCAGTACTTC.

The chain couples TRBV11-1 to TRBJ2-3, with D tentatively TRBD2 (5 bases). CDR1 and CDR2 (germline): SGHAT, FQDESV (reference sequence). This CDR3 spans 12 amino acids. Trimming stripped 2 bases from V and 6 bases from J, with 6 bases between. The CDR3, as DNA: TGTGCCAGCAGCTTAAGCGGTGATACGCAGTATTTT. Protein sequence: CASSLSGDTQYF.

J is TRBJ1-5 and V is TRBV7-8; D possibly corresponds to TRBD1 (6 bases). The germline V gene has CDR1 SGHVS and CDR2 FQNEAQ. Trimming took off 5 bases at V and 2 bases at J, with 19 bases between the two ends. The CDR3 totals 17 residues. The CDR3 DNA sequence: TGTGCCAGCAGCCTAAACAGGGAGTTAGCTGGCAATCAGCCCCAGCATTTT. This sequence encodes CASSLNRELAGNQPQHF.

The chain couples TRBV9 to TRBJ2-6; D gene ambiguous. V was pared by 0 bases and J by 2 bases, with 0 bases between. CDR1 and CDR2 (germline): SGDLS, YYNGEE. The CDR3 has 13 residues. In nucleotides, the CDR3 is TGTGCCAGCAGCGTAGCTGGGGCCAACGTCCTGACTTTC. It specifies CASSVAGANVLTF.

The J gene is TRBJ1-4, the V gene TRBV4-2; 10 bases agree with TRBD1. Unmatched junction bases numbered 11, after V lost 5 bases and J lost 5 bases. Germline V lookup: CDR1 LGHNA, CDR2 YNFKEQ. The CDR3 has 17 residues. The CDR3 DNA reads TGTGCCAGCAGCTTCCCGGGACAGGGGTTTGAGAATGAAAAACTGTTTTTT. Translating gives CASSFPGQGFENEKLFF.

The CDR3 protein is CASSSPRREGFYNEQFF. In DNA, the CDR3 is TGCGCCAGCAGCTCCCCCCGGCGGGAGGGCTTCTACAATGAGCAGTTCTTC. The chain carries TRBV5-1 and TRBJ2-1; 9 nucleotides match TRBD2. V was pared by 3 bases and J by 3 bases, with 10 bases of the junction left unmatched. Looked up from germline, CDR1 is SGHRS and CDR2 is YFSETQ. This CDR3 is 17 amino acids long.

The CDR3 region has the DNA TGCAGCGTTGCGGGGGAGCGGGAGAACGAGCAGTACTTC. Translating gives CSVAGERENEQYF. This chain joins TRBV29-1 and TRBJ2-7; 8 bases fit TRBD2. CDR3 length: 13 residues. In germline, CDR1 is SQVTM, CDR2 ANQGSEA. V trimming: 4 bases; J trimming: 5 bases; junction bases outside the gene matches: 7.

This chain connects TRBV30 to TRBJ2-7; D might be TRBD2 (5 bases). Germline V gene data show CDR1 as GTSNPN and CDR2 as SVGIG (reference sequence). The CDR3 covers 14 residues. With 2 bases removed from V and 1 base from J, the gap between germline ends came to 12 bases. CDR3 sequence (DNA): TGTGCCTGGAGTTTCAACCCGGGGTCCTACGAGCAGTACTTC. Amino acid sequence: CAWSFNPGSYEQYF.

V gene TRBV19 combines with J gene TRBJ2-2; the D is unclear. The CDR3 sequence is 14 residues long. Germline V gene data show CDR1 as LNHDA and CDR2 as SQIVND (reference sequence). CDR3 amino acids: CASCWVANTGELFF. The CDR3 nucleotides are TGTGCGTCCTGTTGGGTAGCGAACACCGGGGAGCTGTTTTTT.

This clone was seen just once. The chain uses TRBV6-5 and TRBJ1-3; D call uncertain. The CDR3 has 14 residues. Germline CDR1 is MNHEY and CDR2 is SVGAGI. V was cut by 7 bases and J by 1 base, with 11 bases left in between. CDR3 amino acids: CASISLSSGNTIYF. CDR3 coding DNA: TGTGCCAGCATTTCCCTTTCTTCTGGAAACACCATATATTTT.

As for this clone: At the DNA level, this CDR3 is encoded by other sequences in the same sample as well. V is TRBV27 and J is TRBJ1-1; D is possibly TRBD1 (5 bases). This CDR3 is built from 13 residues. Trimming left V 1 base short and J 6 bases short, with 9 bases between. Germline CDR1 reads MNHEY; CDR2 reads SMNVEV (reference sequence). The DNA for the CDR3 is TGTGCCAGCAGTTTATTAGGGGACGCTGAAGCTTTCTTT. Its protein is CASSLLGDAEAFF.